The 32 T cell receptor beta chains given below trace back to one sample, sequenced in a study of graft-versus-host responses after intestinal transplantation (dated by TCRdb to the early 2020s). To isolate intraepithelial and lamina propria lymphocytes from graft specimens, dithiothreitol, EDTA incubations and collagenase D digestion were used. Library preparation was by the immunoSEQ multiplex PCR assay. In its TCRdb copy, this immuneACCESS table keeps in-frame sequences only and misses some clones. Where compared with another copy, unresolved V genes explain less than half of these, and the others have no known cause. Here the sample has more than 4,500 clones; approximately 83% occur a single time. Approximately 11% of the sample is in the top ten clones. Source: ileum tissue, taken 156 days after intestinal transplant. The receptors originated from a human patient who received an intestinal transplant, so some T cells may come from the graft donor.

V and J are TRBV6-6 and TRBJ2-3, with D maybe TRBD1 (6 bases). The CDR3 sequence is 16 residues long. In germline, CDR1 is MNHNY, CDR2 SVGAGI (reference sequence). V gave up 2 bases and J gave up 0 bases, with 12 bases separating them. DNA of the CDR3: TGTGCCAGCAGTTACGCTCTTAGGGGGAGCACAGATACGCAGTATTTT. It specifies CASSYALRGSTDTQYF.

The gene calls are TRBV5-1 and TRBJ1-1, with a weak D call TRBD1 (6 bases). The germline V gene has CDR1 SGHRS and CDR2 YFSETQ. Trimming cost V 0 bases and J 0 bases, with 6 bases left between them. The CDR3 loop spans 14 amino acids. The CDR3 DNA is TGCGCCAGCAGCTTGGGACAGGTGAACACTGAAGCTTTCTTT. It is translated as CASSLGQVNTEAFF.

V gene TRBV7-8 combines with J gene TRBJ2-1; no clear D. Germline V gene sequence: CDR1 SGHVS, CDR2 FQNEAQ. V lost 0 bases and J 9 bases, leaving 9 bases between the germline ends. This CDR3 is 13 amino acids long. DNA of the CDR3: TGTGCCAGCAGCTTAGCCCTTTGGGGTGAGCAGTTCTTC. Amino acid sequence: CASSLALWGEQFF. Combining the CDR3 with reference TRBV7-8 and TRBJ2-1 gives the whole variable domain GAGVSQSPRYKVAKRGQDVALRCDPISGHVSLFWYQQALGQGPEFLTYFQNEAQLDKSGLPSDRFFAERPEGSVSTLKIQRTQQEDSAVYLCASSLALWGEQFFGPGTRLTVL.

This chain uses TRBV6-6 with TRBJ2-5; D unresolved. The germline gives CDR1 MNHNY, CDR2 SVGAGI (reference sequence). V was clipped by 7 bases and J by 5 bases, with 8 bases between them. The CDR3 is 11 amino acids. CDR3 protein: CASKGLETQYF. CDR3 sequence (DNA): TGTGCCAGCAAAGGGCTCGAGACCCAGTACTTC.

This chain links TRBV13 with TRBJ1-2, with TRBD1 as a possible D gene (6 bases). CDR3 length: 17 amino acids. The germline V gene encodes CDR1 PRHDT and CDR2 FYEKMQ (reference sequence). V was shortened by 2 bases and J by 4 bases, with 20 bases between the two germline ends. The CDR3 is CASSLRGGVGLLYGYTF. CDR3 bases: TGTGCCAGCAGCTTAAGGGGGGGGGTAGGTTTACTCTATGGCTACACCTTC.

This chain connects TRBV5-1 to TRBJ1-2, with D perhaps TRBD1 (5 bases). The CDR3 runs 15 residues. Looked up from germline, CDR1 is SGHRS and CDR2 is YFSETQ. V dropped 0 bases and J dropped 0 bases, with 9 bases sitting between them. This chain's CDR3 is CASSLGGFANYGYTF. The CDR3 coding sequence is TGCGCCAGCAGCTTGGGGGGGTTCGCTAACTATGGCTACACCTTC.

CDR3 nucleotide sequence: TGCGCCAGCAGTGAGTCAAGTCCGGTCCAGGGACCCGCACCTTCACGGGTCAATGAGCAGTTCTTC. Translation gives CASSESSPVQGPAPSRVNEQFF. The V gene is TRBV10-2, the J gene TRBJ2-1; perhaps D is TRBD1 or TRBD2 (5 bases each). This CDR3 spans 22 amino acids. Germline V gene data show CDR1 as WSHSY and CDR2 as SAAADI. Trimming cost V 0 bases and J 6 bases, with 33 bases left between them.

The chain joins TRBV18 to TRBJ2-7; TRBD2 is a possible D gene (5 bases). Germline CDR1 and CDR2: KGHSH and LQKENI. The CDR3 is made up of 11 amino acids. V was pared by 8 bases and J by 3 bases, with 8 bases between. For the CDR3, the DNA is TGTGCCAGCCGAGGGTTCTACGAGCAGTACTTC. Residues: CASRGFYEQYF.

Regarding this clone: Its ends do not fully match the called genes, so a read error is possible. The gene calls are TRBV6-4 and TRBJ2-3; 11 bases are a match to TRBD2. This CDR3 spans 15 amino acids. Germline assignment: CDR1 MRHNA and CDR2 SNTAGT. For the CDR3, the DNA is TGTGCCAGCAGTGAGGGTAGCGGGGGGGCAGATATGCAGTATTTT. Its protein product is CASSEGSGGADMQYF.

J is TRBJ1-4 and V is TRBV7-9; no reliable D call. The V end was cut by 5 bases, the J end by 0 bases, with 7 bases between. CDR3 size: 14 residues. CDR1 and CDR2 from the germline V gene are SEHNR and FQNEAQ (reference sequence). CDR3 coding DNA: TGTGCCAGCAGCCGTATAGCAACTAATGAAAAACTGTTTTTT. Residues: CASSRIATNEKLFF.

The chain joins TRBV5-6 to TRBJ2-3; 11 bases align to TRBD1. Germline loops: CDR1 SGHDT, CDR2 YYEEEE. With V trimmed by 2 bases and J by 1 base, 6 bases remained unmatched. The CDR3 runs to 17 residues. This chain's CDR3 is CASSFFWDRGGTDTQYF. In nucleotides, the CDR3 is TGTGCCAGCAGCTTTTTCTGGGACAGGGGGGGCACAGATACGCAGTATTTT. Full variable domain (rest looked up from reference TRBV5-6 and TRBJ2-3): DAGVTQSPTHLIKTRGQQVTLRCSPKSGHDTVSWYQQALGQGPQFIFQYYEEEERQRGNFPDRFSGHQFPNYSSELNVNALLLGDSALYLCASSFFWDRGGTDTQYFGPGTRLTVL.

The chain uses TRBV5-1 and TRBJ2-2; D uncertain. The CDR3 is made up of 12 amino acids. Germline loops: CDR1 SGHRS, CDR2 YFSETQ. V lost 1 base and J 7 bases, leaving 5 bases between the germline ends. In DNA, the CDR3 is TGCGCCAGCAGCTTGATCGGCGGGGAGCTGTTTTTT. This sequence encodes CASSLIGGELFF.

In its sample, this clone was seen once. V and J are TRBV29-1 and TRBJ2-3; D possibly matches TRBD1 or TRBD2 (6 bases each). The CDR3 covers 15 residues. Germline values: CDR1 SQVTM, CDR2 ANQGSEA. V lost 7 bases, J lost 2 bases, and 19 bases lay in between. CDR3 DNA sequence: TGCAGCGGGAACGGGGGCTACCTTCACACAGATACGCAGTATTTT. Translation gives CSGNGGYLHTDTQYF.

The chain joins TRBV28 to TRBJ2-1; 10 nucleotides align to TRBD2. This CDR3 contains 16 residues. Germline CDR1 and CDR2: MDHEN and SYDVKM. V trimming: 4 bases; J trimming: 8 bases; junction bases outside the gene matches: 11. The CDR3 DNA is TGTGCCAGCAGTTCGAGGAGTCTAGCGGGAGACGATGAGCAGTTCTTC. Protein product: CASSSRSLAGDDEQFF.

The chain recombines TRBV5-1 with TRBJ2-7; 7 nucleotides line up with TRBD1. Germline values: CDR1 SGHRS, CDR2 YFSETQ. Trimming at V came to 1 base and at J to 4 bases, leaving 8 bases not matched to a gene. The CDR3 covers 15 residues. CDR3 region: CASSLWAPGGYEQYF. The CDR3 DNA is TGCGCCAGCAGCTTGTGGGCGCCAGGGGGTTACGAGCAGTACTTC.

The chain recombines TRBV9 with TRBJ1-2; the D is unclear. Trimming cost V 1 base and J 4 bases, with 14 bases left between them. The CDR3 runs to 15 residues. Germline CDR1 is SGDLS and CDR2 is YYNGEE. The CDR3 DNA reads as TGTGCCAGCAGCGTAAAAGCGTTTTCGTTCTATGGCTACACCTTC. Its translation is CASSVKAFSFYGYTF.

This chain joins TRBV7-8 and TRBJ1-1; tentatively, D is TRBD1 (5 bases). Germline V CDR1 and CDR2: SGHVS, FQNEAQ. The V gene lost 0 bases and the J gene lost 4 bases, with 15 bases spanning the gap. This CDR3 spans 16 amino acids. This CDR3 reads CASSLASRGESTEAFF. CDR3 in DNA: TGTGCCAGCAGCTTAGCGTCACGGGGGGAGAGCACTGAAGCTTTCTTT.

The CDR3 region is CSVRQGWTEAFF. CDR3 bases: TGCAGCGTTCGACAGGGCTGGACTGAAGCTTTCTTT. The V call is TRBV29-1, the J call TRBJ1-1, with 7 bases fitting TRBD1. This CDR3 has 12 amino acids. The V gene's germline CDR1 is SQVTM and CDR2 ANQGSEA. V lost 5 bases to trimming and J lost 5 bases; unmatched junction nucleotides: 5.

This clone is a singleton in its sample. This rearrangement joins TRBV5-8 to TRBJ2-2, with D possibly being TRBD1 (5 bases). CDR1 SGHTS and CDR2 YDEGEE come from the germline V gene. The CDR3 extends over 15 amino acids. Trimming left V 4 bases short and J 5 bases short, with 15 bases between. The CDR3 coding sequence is TGTGCCAGCAGCCTCAGGGTCAAGAAAACCGGGGAGCTGTTTTTT. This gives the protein CASSLRVKKTGELFF. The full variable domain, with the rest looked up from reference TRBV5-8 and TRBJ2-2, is EAGVTQSPTHLIKTRGQQATLRCSPISGHTSVYWYQQALGLGLQFLLWYDEGEERNRGNFPPRFSGRQFPNYSSELNVNALELEDSALYLCASSLRVKKTGELFFGEGSRLTVL.

As DNA, the CDR3 is TGCGCCAGCAGCTTATGGACAGCCTACGAGCAGTACTTC. Protein: CASSLWTAYEQYF. The chain is built from TRBV5-1 and TRBJ2-7; a possible D gene is TRBD1 (6 bases). CDR3 length: 13 amino acids. Germline values: CDR1 SGHRS, CDR2 YFSETQ. The ends were cut back, 2 bases at V and 2 bases at J, with 8 bases in the middle.

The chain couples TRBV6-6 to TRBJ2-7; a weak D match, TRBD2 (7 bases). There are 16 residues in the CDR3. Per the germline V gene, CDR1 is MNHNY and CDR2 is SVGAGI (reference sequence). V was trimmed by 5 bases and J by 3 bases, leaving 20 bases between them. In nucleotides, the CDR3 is TGTGCCAGCAGTCATGGGGAGGGGGGAGGTAACTACGAGCAGTACTTC. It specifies CASSHGEGGGNYEQYF.

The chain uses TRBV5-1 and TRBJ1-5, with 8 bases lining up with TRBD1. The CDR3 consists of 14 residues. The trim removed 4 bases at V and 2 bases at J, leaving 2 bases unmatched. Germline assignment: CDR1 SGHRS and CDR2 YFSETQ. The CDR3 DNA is TGCGCCAGCAGCCCGACAGGGGGCAATCAGCCCCAGCATTTT. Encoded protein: CASSPTGGNQPQHF. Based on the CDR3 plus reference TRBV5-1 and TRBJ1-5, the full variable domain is KAGVTQTPRYLIKTRGQQVTLSCSPISGHRSVSWYQQTPGQGLQFLFEYFSETQRNKGNFPGRFSGRQFSNSRSEMNVSTLELGDSALYLCASSPTGGNQPQHFGDGTRLSIL.

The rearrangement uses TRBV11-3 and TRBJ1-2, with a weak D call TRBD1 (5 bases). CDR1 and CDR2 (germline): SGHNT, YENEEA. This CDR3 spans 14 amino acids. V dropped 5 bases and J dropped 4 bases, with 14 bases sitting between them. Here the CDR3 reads CASSPGQGPYGYTF. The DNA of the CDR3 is TGTGCCAGCAGCCCAGGACAAGGCCCCTATGGCTACACCTTC.

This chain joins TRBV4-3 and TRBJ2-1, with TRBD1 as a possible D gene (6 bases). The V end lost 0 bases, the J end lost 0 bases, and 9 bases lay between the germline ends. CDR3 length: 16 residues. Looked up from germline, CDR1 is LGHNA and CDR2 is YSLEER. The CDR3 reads CASSQDQGSSYNEQFF. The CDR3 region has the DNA TGCGCCAGCAGCCAAGATCAGGGGAGCTCCTACAATGAGCAGTTCTTC.

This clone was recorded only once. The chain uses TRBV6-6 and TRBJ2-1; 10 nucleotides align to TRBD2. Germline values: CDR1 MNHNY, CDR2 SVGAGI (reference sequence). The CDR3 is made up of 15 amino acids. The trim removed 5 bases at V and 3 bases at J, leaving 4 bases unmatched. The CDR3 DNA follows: TGTGCCAGCAGTCCTATAGCGGGGGGCTACAATGAGCAGTTCTTC. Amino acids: CASSPIAGGYNEQFF.

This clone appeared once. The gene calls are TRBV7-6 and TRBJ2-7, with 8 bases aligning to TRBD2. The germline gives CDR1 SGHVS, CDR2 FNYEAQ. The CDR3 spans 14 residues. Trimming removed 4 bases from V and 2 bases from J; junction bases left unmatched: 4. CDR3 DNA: TGTGCCAGCAGCTATCGGGGGGGCCCCTACGAGCAGTACTTC. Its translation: CASSYRGGPYEQYF.

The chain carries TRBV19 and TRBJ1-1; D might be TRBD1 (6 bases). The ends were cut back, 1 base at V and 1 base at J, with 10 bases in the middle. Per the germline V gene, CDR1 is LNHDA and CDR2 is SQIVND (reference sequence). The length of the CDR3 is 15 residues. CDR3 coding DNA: TGTGCCAGTAGTATAGTGGACAGTTGGAACACTGAAGCTTTCTTT. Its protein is CASSIVDSWNTEAFF.

The CDR3 DNA reads TGCGCCAGCAGCCTTACGGGGATGAACACTGAAGCTTTCTTT. Amino acid sequence: CASSLTGMNTEAFF. This chain uses TRBV5-1 with TRBJ1-1; D is unresolved. The germline gives CDR1 SGHRS, CDR2 YFSETQ. The CDR3 has 14 amino acids. V was cut by 4 bases and J by 0 bases, with 10 bases left in between.

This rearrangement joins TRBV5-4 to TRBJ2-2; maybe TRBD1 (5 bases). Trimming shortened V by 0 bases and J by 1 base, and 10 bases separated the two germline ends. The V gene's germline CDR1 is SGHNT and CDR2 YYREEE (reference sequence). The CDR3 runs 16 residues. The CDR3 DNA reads TGTGCCAGCAGCTTGGGGCAGGGCTTGAACACCGGGGAGCTGTTTTTT. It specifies CASSLGQGLNTGELFF.

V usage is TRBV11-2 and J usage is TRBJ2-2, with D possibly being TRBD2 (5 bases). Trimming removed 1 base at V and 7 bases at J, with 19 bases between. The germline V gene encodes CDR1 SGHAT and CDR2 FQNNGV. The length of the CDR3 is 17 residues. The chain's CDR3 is CASSLVPVGGWSGELFF. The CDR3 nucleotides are TGTGCCAGCAGCTTAGTCCCGGTCGGAGGTTGGAGCGGGGAGCTGTTTTTT.

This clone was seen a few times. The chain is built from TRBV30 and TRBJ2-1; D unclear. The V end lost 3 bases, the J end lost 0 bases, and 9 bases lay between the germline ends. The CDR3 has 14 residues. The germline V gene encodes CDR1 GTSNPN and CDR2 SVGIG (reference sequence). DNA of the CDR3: TGTGCCTGGAGAGGCGGCAGCTCCTACAATGAGCAGTTCTTC. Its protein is CAWRGGSSYNEQFF.

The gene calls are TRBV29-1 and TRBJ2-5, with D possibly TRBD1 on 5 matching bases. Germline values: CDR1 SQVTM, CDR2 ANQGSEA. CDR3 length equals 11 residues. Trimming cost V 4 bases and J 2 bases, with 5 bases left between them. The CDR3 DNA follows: TGCAGCGTTGGGACACAAGAGACCCAGTACTTC. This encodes CSVGTQETQYF.